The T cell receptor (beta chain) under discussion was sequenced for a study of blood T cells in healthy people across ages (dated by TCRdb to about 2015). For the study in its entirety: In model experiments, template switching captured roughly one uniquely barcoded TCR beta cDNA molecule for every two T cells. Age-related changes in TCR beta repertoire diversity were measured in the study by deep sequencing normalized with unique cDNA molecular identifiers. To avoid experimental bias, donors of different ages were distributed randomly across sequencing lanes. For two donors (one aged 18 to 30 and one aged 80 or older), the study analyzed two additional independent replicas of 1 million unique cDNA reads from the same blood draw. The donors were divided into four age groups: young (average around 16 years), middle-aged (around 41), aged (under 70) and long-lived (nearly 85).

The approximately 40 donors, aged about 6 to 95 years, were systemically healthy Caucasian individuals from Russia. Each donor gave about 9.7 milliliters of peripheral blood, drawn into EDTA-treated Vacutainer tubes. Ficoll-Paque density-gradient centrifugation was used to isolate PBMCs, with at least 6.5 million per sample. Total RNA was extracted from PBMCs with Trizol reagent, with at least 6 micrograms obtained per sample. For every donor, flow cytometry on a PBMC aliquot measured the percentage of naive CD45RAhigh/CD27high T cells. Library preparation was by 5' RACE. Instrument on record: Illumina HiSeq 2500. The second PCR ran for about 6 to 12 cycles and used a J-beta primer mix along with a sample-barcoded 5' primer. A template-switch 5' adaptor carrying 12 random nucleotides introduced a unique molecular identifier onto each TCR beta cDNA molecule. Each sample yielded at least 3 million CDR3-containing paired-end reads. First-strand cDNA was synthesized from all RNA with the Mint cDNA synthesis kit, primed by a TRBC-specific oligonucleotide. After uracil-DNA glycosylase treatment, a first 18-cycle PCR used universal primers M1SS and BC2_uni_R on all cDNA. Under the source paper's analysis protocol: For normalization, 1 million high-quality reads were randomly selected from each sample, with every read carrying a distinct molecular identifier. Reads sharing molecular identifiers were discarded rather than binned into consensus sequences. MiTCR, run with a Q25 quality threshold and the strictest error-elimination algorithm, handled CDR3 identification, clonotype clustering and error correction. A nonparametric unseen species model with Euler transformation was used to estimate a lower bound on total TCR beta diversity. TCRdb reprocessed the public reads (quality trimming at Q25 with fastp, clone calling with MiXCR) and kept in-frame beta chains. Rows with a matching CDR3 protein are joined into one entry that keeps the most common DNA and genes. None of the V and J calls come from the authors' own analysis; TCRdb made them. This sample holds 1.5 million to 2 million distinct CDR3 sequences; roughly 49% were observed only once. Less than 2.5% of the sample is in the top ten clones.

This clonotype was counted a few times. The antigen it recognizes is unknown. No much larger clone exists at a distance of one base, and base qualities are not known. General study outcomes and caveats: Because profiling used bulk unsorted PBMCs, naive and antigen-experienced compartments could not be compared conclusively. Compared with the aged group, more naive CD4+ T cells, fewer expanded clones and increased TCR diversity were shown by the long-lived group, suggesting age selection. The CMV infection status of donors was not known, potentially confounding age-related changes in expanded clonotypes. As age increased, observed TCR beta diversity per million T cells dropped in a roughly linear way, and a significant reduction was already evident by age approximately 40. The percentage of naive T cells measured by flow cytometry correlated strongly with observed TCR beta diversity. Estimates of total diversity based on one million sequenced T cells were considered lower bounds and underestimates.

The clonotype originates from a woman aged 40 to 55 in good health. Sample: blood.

The CDR3 region reads CASSTRGVVANSPLHF. The sequenced DNA: TGTGCCAGCAGTACCCGGGGGGTTGTGGCTAATTCACCCCTCCACTTT. The sequence is built from TRBV6-5 and TRBJ1-6, and the D gene may be TRBD1, 5 bases matching. V loses 5 bases, J loses 6 bases, and the germline ends lie 17 bases apart. CDR1 MNHEY and CDR2 SVGAGI were looked up in the germline V gene. Measured from the cysteine to the phenylalanine, the CDR3 is 16 residues long. Kept here is only the CDR3 DNA, which spans 48 bases and is read in frame from base 1.